These 22 T cell receptor beta chains came from one sample sequenced in a study of cytomegalovirus exposure and HLA in healthy donors. 13 Jbeta primers and 60 Vbeta primers were used for the PCR. Sequencing was performed with immunoSEQ multiplex PCR; in TCRdb, only in-frame clones are kept and a portion is missing. The table includes some 140,000 clones, under 10% detected once. Material for sequencing was PBMCs. All receptors come from a woman between 35 and 50 years old in good health and CMV-seropositive.

This rearrangement joins TRBV5-4 to TRBJ2-1; weak D call: TRBD1 (6 bases). The CDR3 covers 12 residues. The V gene's germline CDR1 is SGHNT and CDR2 YYREEE (reference sequence). The V end was cut by 2 bases, the J end by 15 bases, with 15 bases between. CDR3 DNA: TGTGCCAGCAGCTTCTCCCCAGGGGAGATGTTCTTC. Translation: CASSFSPGEMFF.

The rearrangement links TRBV5-5 to TRBJ2-7; no reliable D call. This CDR3 is built from 14 residues. The V end was cut by 4 bases, the J end by 1 base, with 12 bases between. CDR1 is SGHKS and CDR2 is YYEKEE in the germline V gene (reference sequence). CDR3 sequence: CASSLTAASYEQYF. CDR3 sequence (DNA): TGTGCCAGCAGCCTGACGGCGGCTTCCTACGAGCAGTACTTC.

The chain uses TRBV7-9 and TRBJ2-2; possibly TRBD1 for D (6 bases). This CDR3 spans 16 amino acids. V lost 3 bases and J 4 bases, leaving 15 bases between the germline ends. Germline V CDR1 and CDR2: SEHNR, FQNEAQ (reference sequence). Here the CDR3 DNA reads TGTGCCAGCAGCTTTATTGCGGCACAGGGCACCGGGGAGCTGTTTTTT. Translating gives CASSFIAAQGTGELFF.

This clone was picked up many times. The chain carries TRBV4-3 and TRBJ1-6; 9 bases align to TRBD1. The CDR3 covers 15 residues. V shed 1 base and J 10 bases; nucleotides not matched to a gene: 5. Germline V CDR1 and CDR2: LGHNA, YSLEER. The CDR3 here is CASSQGTGVGSPLHF. The CDR3 nucleotides are TGCGCCAGCAGCCAAGGGACAGGGGTTGGATCACCCCTCCACTTT.

The chain employs TRBV28 and TRBJ2-1; 16 bases match TRBD2. The CDR3 has 18 amino acids. V was clipped by 6 bases and J by 8 bases; unmatched bases: 13. The germline V gene has CDR1 MDHEN and CDR2 SYDVKM. The CDR3 spells CASSPGTSGGAQSHEQFF. CDR3 DNA sequence: TGTGCCAGCAGCCCCGGGACTAGCGGGGGGGCACAATCCCATGAGCAGTTCTTC.

This clone turned up a few times. The rearrangement links TRBV7-2 to TRBJ1-1; TRBD1 might be the D (5 bases). Deletions cut 4 bases from V and 8 bases from J, with 14 bases between. The CDR3 sequence is 13 residues long. Germline V lookup: CDR1 SGHTA, CDR2 FQGNSA. The CDR3, as DNA: TGTGCCAGCAGCTCACAGGTGCAACCGGAAGCTTTCTTT. Its protein is CASSSQVQPEAFF.

The chain employs TRBV5-4 and TRBJ1-4; no reliable D call. Deletions cut 2 bases from V and 8 bases from J, with 13 bases between. The CDR3 sequence is 14 residues long. CDR1 and CDR2 from the germline V gene are SGHNT and YYREEE (reference sequence). The CDR3 loop reads CASSFDRTSEKLFF. In nucleotides, the CDR3 is TGTGCCAGCAGCTTTGATAGGACTAGCGAAAAACTGTTTTTT.

This clone was recorded a few times. V and J are TRBV7-8 and TRBJ1-5, with 9 bases fitting TRBD1. The CDR3 length is 13 residues. After removal of 5 bases from V and 11 bases from J, the junction contained 7 bases not matched to a gene. Per germline, CDR1 SGHVS and CDR2 FQNEAQ. This CDR3 is CASSPDRGVAQHF. The CDR3 nucleotides read TGTGCCAGCAGCCCGGACAGGGGAGTAGCCCAGCATTTT.

The chain links TRBV2 to TRBJ2-5; D might be TRBD2 (5 bases). V lost 0 bases and J 1 base, leaving 9 bases between the germline ends. CDR1 and CDR2 (germline): SNHLY, FYNNEI. The length of the CDR3 is 15 residues. The CDR3 loop reads CASSEAGSPQETQYF. DNA of the CDR3: TGTGCCAGCAGTGAAGCGGGGAGCCCCCAAGAGACCCAGTACTTC.

This clone has just a few counts. This chain joins TRBV2 and TRBJ1-5; D possibly corresponds to TRBD1 (6 bases). The germline V gene has CDR1 SNHLY and CDR2 FYNNEI. The CDR3 spans 16 residues. V shed 8 bases and J shed 1 base, with 18 bases lying between them. As DNA, the CDR3 is TGTGCCAGCCGTCAAAGGGGGGGAAGCAGCAATCAGCCCCAGCATTTT. Its translation is CASRQRGGSSNQPQHF.

This sequence joins TRBV7-9 and TRBJ1-4; 9 nucleotides align to TRBD1. Germline V gives CDR1 SEHNR, CDR2 FQNEAQ (reference sequence). This CDR3 is built from 16 residues. With 4 bases clipped from V and 4 bases from J, the junction kept 7 bases outside the gene matches. The CDR3 nucleotides are TGTGCCAGCAGCTCCGGACAGGGGACGGGTAATGAAAAACTGTTTTTT. Its protein is CASSSGQGTGNEKLFF.

This clone turned up a few times. The chain carries TRBV5-4 and TRBJ2-7; D is possibly TRBD1 (6 bases). This CDR3 is built from 14 residues. V lost 0 bases and J lost 2, with 9 bases in between. Germline CDR1 and CDR2: SGHNT and YYREEE (reference sequence). This CDR3 is CASSLEQGTYEQYF. DNA of the CDR3: TGTGCCAGCAGCTTGGAACAGGGAACCTACGAGCAGTACTTC.

The gene calls are TRBV2 and TRBJ2-7, with TRBD2 matching over 10 bases. This CDR3 spans 14 amino acids. Germline V gene data show CDR1 as SNHLY and CDR2 as FYNNEI. Trimming at V came to 6 bases and at J to 10 bases, leaving 12 bases not matched to a gene. As DNA, the CDR3 is TGTGCCAGCAGGGCTAGCGGGGGTCCTAGGGAACAGTACTTC. Amino acid sequence: CASRASGGPREQYF.

The rearrangement uses TRBV5-6 and TRBJ2-3; D is perhaps TRBD1 (5 bases). Trimming removed 1 base at V and 0 bases at J, with 15 bases between. Germline assignment: CDR1 SGHDT and CDR2 YYEEEE. The CDR3 is 17 residues long. In DNA, the CDR3 is TGTGCCAGCAGCTTGATGGGTAGACAGATTAGCACAGATACGCAGTATTTT. Encoded protein: CASSLMGRQISTDTQYF.

The genes are TRBV6-6 and TRBJ1-4, with TRBD1 matching over 10 bases. Germline assignment: CDR1 MNHNY and CDR2 SVGAGI (reference sequence). The V gene end was trimmed by 4 bases and the J gene end by 6 bases; junction bases not matched to a gene: 8. CDR3 length: 16 residues. The CDR3 region has the DNA TGTGCCAGCAGTTCATTACCCGGGACAGGGGATGAAAAACTGTTTTTT. This translates into CASSSLPGTGDEKLFF.

J is TRBJ1-2 and V is TRBV18, with D possibly being TRBD1 (6 bases). Looked up from germline, CDR1 is KGHSH and CDR2 is LQKENI. V shed 2 bases and J shed 0 bases, with 19 bases lying between them. The CDR3 length is 18 residues. The CDR3, as DNA: TGTGCCAGCTCACCATGGACAGAGAAAGTACTAGCTAACTATGGCTACACCTTC. It encodes CASSPWTEKVLANYGYTF.

This clone has a handful of counts. The V and J genes are TRBV29-1 and TRBJ2-3, with D perhaps matching TRBD1 (5 bases). The CDR3 is 11 residues long. V was clipped by 7 bases and J by 9 bases, with 14 bases between them. Germline V CDR1 and CDR2: SQVTM, ANQGSEA. The CDR3 nucleotides read TGCAGCGGGACATGGCTGGGGACGCAGTATTTT. This translates into CSGTWLGTQYF.

The V call is TRBV7-6, the J call TRBJ2-7; 8 nucleotides match TRBD1. CDR3 length: 15 amino acids. V was pared by 4 bases and J by 0 bases, with 5 bases of the junction left unmatched. Germline values: CDR1 SGHVS, CDR2 FNYEAQ. The CDR3 nucleotides read TGTGCCAGCAGCTCATGGACAGGGAGCTCCTACGAGCAGTACTTC. This translates into CASSSWTGSSYEQYF.

The chain has TRBV18 and TRBJ2-3; 11 bases are a match to TRBD2. V shed 0 bases and J 1 base; nucleotides not matched to a gene: 0. The CDR3 contains 16 residues. Germline V gene sequence: CDR1 KGHSH, CDR2 LQKENI. This CDR3 is CASSPPTSGGTDTQYF. The CDR3, as DNA: TGTGCCAGCTCACCACCGACTAGCGGGGGCACAGATACGCAGTATTTT.

V usage is TRBV5-6 and J usage is TRBJ1-1; no clear D. The CDR3 covers 14 residues. Germline V gene sequence: CDR1 SGHDT, CDR2 YYEEEE. V was shortened by 3 bases and J by 9 bases, with 18 bases between the two germline ends. The CDR3 here is CASSSGEALTQAFF. CDR3 DNA sequence: TGTGCCAGCAGCTCGGGAGAGGCGTTAACTCAAGCTTTCTTT.

This chain uses TRBV11-1 with TRBJ1-1; a weak D match, TRBD1 (5 bases). The CDR3 consists of 14 residues. Germline V CDR1 and CDR2: SGHAT, FQDESV (reference sequence). The V and J ends lost 5 bases and 1 base respectively, with 11 bases between them. CDR3 amino acids: CASSLQAPNTEAFF. The CDR3 coding sequence is TGTGCCAGCAGCCTACAGGCCCCGAACACTGAAGCTTTCTTT.

V usage is TRBV6-1 and J usage is TRBJ2-4; D is unresolved. V lost 0 bases to trimming and J lost 0 bases, with 9 bases between them. Germline CDR1 reads MNHNS; CDR2 reads SASEGT. CDR3 size: 16 residues. This CDR3 is CASSEALPRAKNIQYF. CDR3 in DNA: TGTGCCAGCAGTGAAGCGCTTCCGAGAGCCAAAAACATTCAGTACTTC.